A single T cell receptor beta chain is shown here with its context. Its antigen is unknown. One junction end disagrees with the germline gene, perhaps due to a read error. TCR beta CDR3 sequences were amplified from RNA transcripts. Primed by the HTBI set, a first-round RT-PCR was run on the TCR CDR3. Each CDR3 protein gets one entry after TCRdb re-called the multiplex PCR reads with MiXCR. This table holds about 640,000 distinct CDR3 sequences, 13% to 15% found once. Germline CDR1 SSHAT, CDR2 FNYEAQ (reference sequence). The CDR3 length is 13 residues. The entry originates in a study of T cells in Graves' hyperthyroidism and ophthalmopathy. Overall study results and limits: Most expanded thyroid clonotypes above 0.001 recurred in blood.

This chain uses TRBV7-7 with TRBJ1-1; D is ambiguous. The sequenced sample was blood. This TCR was recovered from a woman in her 50s with Graves' ophthalmopathy. The CDR3 DNA follows: TGTGCTAGCAGCCCCAATATCGGTACTGAAGCTTTCTTT. Its protein is CASSPNIGTEAFF. Looking up the rest from reference TRBV7-7 and TRBJ1-1 gives the full variable domain: GAGVSQSPRYKVTKRGQDVTLRCDPISSHATLYWYQQALGQGPEFLTYFNYEAQPDKSGLPSDRFSAERPEGSISTLTIQRTEQRDSAMYRCASSPNIGTEAFFGQGTRLTVV.